The next 3 T cell receptor beta chains were all read from a single sample in a study of blood T cell repertoires in COVID-19. TCRdb keeps only in-frame clones here, not all; method: immunoSEQ multiplex PCR. The sample lists fewer than 350,000 clones, nearly 90% occurring once. The sample taken for sequencing was PBMCs or T cells enriched from blood (not recorded which). The receptor source for this set is a woman in her late teens or twenties with acute COVID-19.

The gene calls are TRBV29-1 and TRBJ2-1; maybe TRBD1 (6 bases). Trimming cost V 5 bases and J 2 bases, with 10 bases left between them. The germline CDR1 and CDR2 sequences are SQVTM and ANQGSEA. The CDR3 loop spans 13 amino acids. In DNA form, the CDR3 reads TGCAGCGTTCTAACAGGGACCTACAATGAGCAGTTCTTC. Translation gives CSVLTGTYNEQFF.

This sequence joins TRBV10-3 and TRBJ1-1, with no clear D. The germline V and J ends were trimmed by 2 bases and 3 bases, with 16 bases remaining between them. This CDR3 contains 16 residues. Germline-derived CDR1 and CDR2 are ENHRY and SYGVKD. The CDR3 loop reads CAISERGREVDTEAFF. For the CDR3, the DNA is TGTGCCATCAGTGAGAGAGGCCGGGAGGTAGACACTGAAGCTTTCTTT.

The J gene is TRBJ1-3, the V gene TRBV7-2; 8 nucleotides match TRBD1. The CDR3 totals 18 residues. J was trimmed by 2 bases and V by 4 bases; bases with no gene match: 13. Germline-derived CDR1 and CDR2 are SGHTA and FQGNSA. CDR3 coding DNA: TGTGCCAGCAGCTCACGTAGTTCCAGGACAGGGCCTGGAAACACCATATATTTT. Encoded protein: CASSSRSSRTGPGNTIYF.